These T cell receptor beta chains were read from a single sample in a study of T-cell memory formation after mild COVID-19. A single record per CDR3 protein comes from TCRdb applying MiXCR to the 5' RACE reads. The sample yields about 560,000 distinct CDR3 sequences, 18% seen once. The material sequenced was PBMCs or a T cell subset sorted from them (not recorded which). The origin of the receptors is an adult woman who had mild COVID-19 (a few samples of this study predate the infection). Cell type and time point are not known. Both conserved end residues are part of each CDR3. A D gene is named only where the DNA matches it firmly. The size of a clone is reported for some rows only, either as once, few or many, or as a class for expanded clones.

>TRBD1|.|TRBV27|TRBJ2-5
TGTGCCACTTCAAGGTCCGGGAGACAGGGGGTCGGGCTGGGAGAGACCCAGTACTTC
CATSRSGRQGVGLGETQYF
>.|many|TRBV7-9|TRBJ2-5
TGTGCCAGCAGCCCACTTTTAGAGACCCAGTACTTC
CASSPLLETQYF
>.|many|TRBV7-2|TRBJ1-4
TGTGCCAGCAGCCCGGCAACTAATGAAAAACTGTTTTTT
CASSPATNEKLFF
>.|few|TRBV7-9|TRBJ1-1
TGTGCCAGCCATAAAATGGGGAAGAACACTGAAGCTTTCTTT
CASHKMGKNTEAFF
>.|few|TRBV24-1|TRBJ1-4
TGTGCCACCAGTGAGGCAGGGTCTAATGAAAAACTGTTTTTT
CATSEAGSNEKLFF
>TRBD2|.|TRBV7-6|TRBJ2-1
TGTGCCAGCAGCTTAGTGCTCGGGACTAGCTTCAATGAGCAGTTCTTC
CASSLVLGTSFNEQFF
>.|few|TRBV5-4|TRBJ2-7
TGTGCCAGCAGCGCCGATGGCGAGCAGTACTTC
CASSADGEQYF
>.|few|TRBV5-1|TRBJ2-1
TGCGCCAGCAGTAGTGGGCCCGGGGCAAATGAGCAGTTCTTC
CASSSGPGANEQFF
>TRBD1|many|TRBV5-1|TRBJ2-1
TGCGCCAGCAGCTTGCTTACAGGGGGGCTCTACAATGAGCAGTTCTTC
CASSLLTGGLYNEQFF
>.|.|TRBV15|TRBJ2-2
TGTGCCACCAGCAGAGGTTGGCCAGGGAGCCACACCGGGGAGCTGTTTTTT
CATSRGWPGSHTGELFF
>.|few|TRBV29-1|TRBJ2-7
TGCAGCGCTGGTGGTATCCTAATGGGTGACTCCAGCTCCTACGAGCAGTACTTC
CSAGGILMGDSSSYEQYF
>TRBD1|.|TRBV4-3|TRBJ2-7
TGCGCCAGCAGCCAGCGCCGGGACAGGATCTACGAGCAGTACTTC
CASSQRRDRIYEQYF
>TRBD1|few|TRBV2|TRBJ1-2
TGTGCCAGCATGGGACAGGGGTTCGGCTACACCTTC
CASMGQGFGYTF
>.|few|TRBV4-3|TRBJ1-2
TGCGCCAGCAGCCAAGATGAGAAGGTCTATGGCTACACCTTC
CASSQDEKVYGYTF
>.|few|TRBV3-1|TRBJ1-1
TGTGCCAGCAGCCATCAAGCTGGGGGGCGCGGTTTCTTT
CASSHQAGGRGFF
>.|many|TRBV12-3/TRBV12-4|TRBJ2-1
TGTGCCAGCAGTTTGAAAGTGGGTCCCTCCTACAATGAGCAGTTCTTC
CASSLKVGPSYNEQFF
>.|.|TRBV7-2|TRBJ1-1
TGTGCCAGCAGCTTAGAGCGGGACACTGAAGCTTTCTTT
CASSLERDTEAFF
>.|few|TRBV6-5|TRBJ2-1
TGTGCCAGCAGTTACAAGGGGGTGTCAGAAAGGTACAATGAGCAGTTCTTC
CASSYKGVSERYNEQFF
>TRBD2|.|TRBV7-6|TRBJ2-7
TGTGCCAGCAGCTTAGACCTCCGGGAGGTAAGCTCCTACGAGCAGTACTTC
CASSLDLREVSSYEQYF
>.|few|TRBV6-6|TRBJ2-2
TGTGCCAGCAGTCACATGAGTAATAGCCCCCGGAACACCGGGGAGCTGTTTTTT
CASSHMSNSPRNTGELFF
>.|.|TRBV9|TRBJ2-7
TGTGCCAGCAGCGTAGGAGGGAGAGGACACGAGCAGTACTTC
CASSVGGRGHEQYF
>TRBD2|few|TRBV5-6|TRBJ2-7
TGTGCCAGCAGCTTGCGCGGGGAGGGAAGTGGGTACTTC
CASSLRGEGSGYF
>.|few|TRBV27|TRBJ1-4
TGTGCCAGCAGAAAGGGAGGCCGGGCAGTTACCGAAAAACTGTTTTTT
CASRKGGRAVTEKLFF
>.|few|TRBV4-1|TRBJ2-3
TGCGCCAGCAGCCAAGATCCAGGGGGGGCGGATACGCAGTATTTT
CASSQDPGGADTQYF
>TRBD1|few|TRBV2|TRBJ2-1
TGTGCCAGCAGGGGACAGGGTAGCTCCTACAATGAGCAGTTCTTC
CASRGQGSSYNEQFF
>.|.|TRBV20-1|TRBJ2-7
TGCAGTGCTAGAATCGACGGCGACGAGCAGTACTTC
CSARIDGDEQYF
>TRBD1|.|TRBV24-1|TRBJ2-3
TGTGCCACCAGTGATAGAGACAGGGGGCGAGCAGATACGCAGTATTTT
CATSDRDRGRADTQYF
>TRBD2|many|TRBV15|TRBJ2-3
TGTGCCACCAGCACCGGACTAGCGGGGCCCATTAGCACAGATACGCAGTATTTT
CATSTGLAGPISTDTQYF
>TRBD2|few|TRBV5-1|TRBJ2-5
TGCGCCAGCAGCTCTACCCCACCCAATTCGGGGGGATTCGGGGAGACCCAGTACTTC
CASSSTPPNSGGFGETQYF
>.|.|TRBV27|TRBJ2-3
TGTGCCAGCAGTTTAATGACCCCAGATACGCAGTATTTT
CASSLMTPDTQYF
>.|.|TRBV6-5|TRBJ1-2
TGTGCCAGCACAAGCGGGGGGCTGACGTCTGGCTACACCTTC
CASTSGGLTSGYTF
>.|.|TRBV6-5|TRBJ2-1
TGTGCCAGCAGTTACTCCCAGGGGACTGGGAATGAGCAGTTCTTC
CASSYSQGTGNEQFF
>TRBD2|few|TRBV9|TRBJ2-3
TGTGCCAGCAGCGTAGTGGGAGGGAGGGGCACAGATACGCAGTATTTT
CASSVVGGRGTDTQYF
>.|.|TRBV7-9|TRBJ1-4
TGTGCCAGCAGCCCGAGCGGTGCAACTAATGAAAAACTGTTTTTT
CASSPSGATNEKLFF
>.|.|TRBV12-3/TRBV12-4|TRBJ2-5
TGTGCCAGCAGCTCCCAAGCGATGGGGGCTGGGTCCCAGTACTTC
CASSSQAMGAGSQYF
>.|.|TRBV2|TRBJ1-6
TGTGCCAGCAGTGAAGCGGACGGGGCCTCACCCCTCCACTTT
CASSEADGASPLHF
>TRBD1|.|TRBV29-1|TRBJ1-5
TGCAGCGTTGAGGCAGGGGGTAATCAGCCCCAGCATTTT
CSVEAGGNQPQHF
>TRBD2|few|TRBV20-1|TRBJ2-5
TGCAGTGCTAGCACCCCAGGGAGGGCCCAGTACTTC
CSASTPGRAQYF
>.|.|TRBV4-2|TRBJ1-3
TGTGCCAGCAGCCAATCAGAAGTGGGGAAATCCGGAAACACCATATATTTT
CASSQSEVGKSGNTIYF
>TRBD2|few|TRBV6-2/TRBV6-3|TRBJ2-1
TGTGCCAGCGGCACCCCTAGCGGGAGGGCCTATGAGCAGTTCTTC
CASGTPSGRAYEQFF
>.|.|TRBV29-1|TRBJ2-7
TGCAGCGTTGATGGGCAGGTACCCGGCCCTCGGATCCACGAGCAGTACTTC
CSVDGQVPGPRIHEQYF
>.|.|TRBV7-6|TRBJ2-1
TGTGCCAGCAGCTCCCCCCTCCGCAGCTCCTACAATGAGCAGTTCTTC
CASSSPLRSSYNEQFF
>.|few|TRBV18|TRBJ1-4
TGTGCCAGCTCACCCAGTGCAACTAATGAAAAACTGTTTTTT
CASSPSATNEKLFF
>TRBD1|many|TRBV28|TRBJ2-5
TGTGCCAGCAGTTTACACCGGGACAGGTGGGAGACCCAGTACTTC
CASSLHRDRWETQYF
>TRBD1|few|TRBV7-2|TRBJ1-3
TGTGCCAGCAGCTCGCAGGGGGCTACAGGAAACACCATATATTTT
CASSSQGATGNTIYF
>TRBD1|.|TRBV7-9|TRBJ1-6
TGTGCCAGCCGCCCCCGGACAGGGGAGACTTCACCCCTCCACTTT
CASRPRTGETSPLHF
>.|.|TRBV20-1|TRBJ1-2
TGCAGTGCTAGAGATCTTGGAGGGGCTCACTACACCTTC
CSARDLGGAHYTF
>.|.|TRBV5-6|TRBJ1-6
TGTGCCAGCAGCTTGTATCAGGGGAATTCACCCCTCCACTTT
CASSLYQGNSPLHF
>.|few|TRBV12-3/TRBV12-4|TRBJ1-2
TGTGCCAGCAGCTCGTCCACAGGTGGCTATGGCTACACCTTC
CASSSSTGGYGYTF
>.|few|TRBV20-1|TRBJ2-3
TGCAGTGCCGCGCCTGGCGGCGGGTGGGCAGATACGCAGTATTTT
CSAAPGGGWADTQYF
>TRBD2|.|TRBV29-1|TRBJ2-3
TGCAGCGTTGTTAGCGGGAGTAGCACAGATACGCAGTATTTT
CSVVSGSSTDTQYF
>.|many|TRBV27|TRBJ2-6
TGTGCCAGCAGCTTAGGTGGGGCCAACGTCCTGACTTTC
CASSLGGANVLTF
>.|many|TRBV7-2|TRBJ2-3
TGTGCCAGCAGCTTAGTGGACCGCGACAGGCAGTATTTT
CASSLVDRDRQYF
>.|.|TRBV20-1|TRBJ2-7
TGCAGTGCTAGAGTCCACCACGAGCAGTACTTC
CSARVHHEQYF